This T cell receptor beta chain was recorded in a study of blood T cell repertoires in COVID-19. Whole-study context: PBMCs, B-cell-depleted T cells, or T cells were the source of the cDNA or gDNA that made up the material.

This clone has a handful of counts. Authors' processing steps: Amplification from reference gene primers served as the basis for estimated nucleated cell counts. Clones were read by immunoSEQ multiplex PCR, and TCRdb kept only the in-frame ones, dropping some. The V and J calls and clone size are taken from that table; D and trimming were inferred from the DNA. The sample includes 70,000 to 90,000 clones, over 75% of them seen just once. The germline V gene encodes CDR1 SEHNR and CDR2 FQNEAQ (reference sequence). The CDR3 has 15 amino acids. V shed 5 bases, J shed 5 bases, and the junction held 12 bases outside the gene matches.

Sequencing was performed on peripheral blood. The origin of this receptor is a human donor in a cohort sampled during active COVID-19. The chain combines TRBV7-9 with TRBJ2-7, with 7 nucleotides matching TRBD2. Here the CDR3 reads CASSLPDGGTNEQYF. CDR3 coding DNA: TGTGCCAGCAGCCTACCGGACGGGGGGACGAACGAGCAGTACTTC.